What follows describes a single T cell receptor (beta chain). No cognate antigen has been identified for it. Qualities for individual bases were not recorded, and no much larger clone is one base off. The data are from a study of response to subunit inactivated influenza vaccine listed by TCRdb under 2018. A note on the overall study: To follow how T cells responded to a trivalent subunit inactivated influenza vaccine, the researchers relied on deep quantitative profiling of the T cell receptor repertoire.

Overall study results and their limits: It was suggested by the authors that each seasonal influenza vaccination may recruit only a limited number of new T cells.

The CDR3 runs 15 residues from the cysteine to the phenylalanine. Here the CDR3 DNA is all that survives: 45 bases in frame from base 1. V is cut by 3 bases and J by 2 bases, and the space between the germline ends is 14 bases. From the germline V gene, CDR1 is SQVTM and CDR2 is ANQGSEA. Libraries were prepared through RT-PCR. Instrument used: Illumina HiSeq 2500. TCRdb reworked the public reads: Q25 trimming with fastp, MiXCR clone assembly, productive beta chains retained. A single entry per CDR3 protein holds the most common genes and DNA from its merged rows. Present in this sample are about 620,000 distinct CDR3 sequences, around 10% of which were seen just once. The ten top clones hold approximately 9.9% of the sample. The same data also contributed to another study, on T cells expressing NK-cell markers. The second paper states: TCR beta cDNA libraries were made by 5'RACE template switching that added a universal primer site and unique molecular identifiers. In sorted CD3+CD56+NKG2C+, CD3+CD56+NKG2C- and CD3+CD56-NKG2C+ T-cell subsets from 7 or 8 donors, TCR beta-chain repertoires were profiled. Seven of the eight sequenced donors were HCMV-seropositive and one was HCMV-seronegative. To restrict sorting to alphabetaTCR-expressing T cells, an anti-gammadeltaTCR antibody was added in several experiments. In over five donors, the dominant CD3+CD56+NKG2C+ clonotypes were among the top 10 CD8+ clonotypes and accounted for about 1.0-8% of CD8+ T cells. Those dominant clonotypes were again the most abundant among CD3+CD56-NKG2C+ cells in a handful of donors, at about 25-65%. Whether the expanded NKG2C-expressing T cell clones were specific for HCMV antigens was left unclear. All eight donors whose samples were sequenced were randomly selected healthy volunteers, three of them men and five women. HCMV-specific IgG was detected in serum with a commercial ELISA kit to determine HCMV serostatus. Peripheral blood mononuclear cells were isolated from blood by Ficoll density gradient centrifugation. For several donors, unsorted PBMC were also used to sequence bulk peripheral blood T-cell repertoires. Priming for cDNA synthesis came from the TCR beta constant segment, and two successive PCR amplification steps followed. Illumina HiSeq 2000/2500, MiSeq or NextSeq was used to sequence libraries as 2 x 150 bp reads. MIGEC handled demultiplexing of the reads and grouping by UMI, while MiTCR was used to assemble and quantify clonotypes. To exclude erroneous sequences, only TCR cDNA sequences supported by at least two reads were retained. The tcR package was used for downstream repertoire analysis, with clonotypes matched between fractions based on CDR3 nucleotide sequence plus V segment. VDJmatch was used to annotate antigen specificity against VDJdb, with one amino acid substitution in CDR3 permitted.

The V gene is TRBV29-1 and the J gene is TRBJ2-1, with the D gene call left open. The receptor was isolated from a man in his forties or fifties who received an inactivated influenza vaccine. Donor details come from another sample of the same person, matched by shared clones. The starting material was PBMCs from blood, obtained on the day of vaccination. The CDR3 is CSVDLLGGTYNEQFF. The nucleotide sequence is TGCAGCGTTGATCTGTTGGGCGGTACCTACAATGAGCAGTTCTTC.